The sample holds one count of the clone carrying this T cell receptor (beta chain). The CDR3 covers 16 residues. CDR1 SGHTA and CDR2 FQGTGA come from the germline V gene. V was clipped by 1 base and J by 5 bases, with 17 bases between them. The source of the sample is a study of blood T cell repertoires in COVID-19. TCRdb's table, derived via immunoSEQ multiplex PCR, lists solely in-frame clones and lacks some. This table holds 360,000 or so clones, 88% found once. This TCR was sampled from a woman in her thirties who had been exposed to COVID-19. The V and J genes are TRBV7-3 and TRBJ1-2, with TRBD1 as a possible D gene (6 bases). The specimen sequenced was PBMCs or T cells enriched from blood (not recorded which). CDR3 in DNA: TGTGCCAGCAGCTTAAGGTACCGTGGACAGTTTTATGGCTACACCTTC. Amino acids: CASSLRYRGQFYGYTF.